Listed here are 9 T cell receptor beta chains from one sample, sequenced in a study of blood T cell repertoires in COVID-19 (dated by TCRdb to the early 2020s). Preparation of the library involved the immunoSEQ multiplex PCR assay. As stored in TCRdb, this immuneACCESS dataset retains in-frame rearrangements with V and J assigned. A fraction of the clones does not appear; measured against another copy, unresolved V genes explain less than half of the discrepancy, and the remainder lacks a known reason. Across this sample there are almost 55,000 clones, with around 80% seen only once. Jointly, the top ten make up 2% to 3% of the sample. Sample: peripheral blood. Every receptor here comes from a man over 45 with acute or convalescent COVID-19.

The table lists this clone with a few counts. V usage is TRBV15 and J usage is TRBJ2-7; 9 bases fit TRBD2. J gave up 3 bases and V 4 bases, and 4 bases lay outside the gene matches. The germline CDR1 and CDR2 sequences are LNHNV and YYDKDF (reference sequence). The CDR3 length is 14 residues. For the CDR3, the DNA is TGTGCCACCAGCATGGGACTAGCTTTCTACGAGCAGTACTTC. Its translation is CATSMGLAFYEQYF.

This clone was detected a few times. The rearrangement uses TRBV7-3 and TRBJ1-2; 7 bases are shared with TRBD1. CDR3 length: 13 amino acids. With V trimmed by 5 bases and J by 2 bases, 2 bases remained unmatched. The V gene's germline CDR1 is SGHTA and CDR2 FQGTGA. CDR3 sequence reads: CASSQDRNYGYTF. In DNA, the CDR3 is TGTGCCAGCAGCCAGGACAGGAACTATGGCTACACCTTC.

The chain has TRBV19 and TRBJ1-5; TRBD1 matches at 7 bases. This CDR3 is 16 amino acids long. CDR1 and CDR2 from the germline V gene are LNHDA and SQIVND (reference sequence). Germline trimming cut 2 bases from V and 4 bases from J; bases unmatched to any gene: 8. CDR3 sequence reads: CASSISDREMNQPQHF. The DNA of the CDR3 is TGTGCCAGTAGTATATCTGACAGGGAGATGAATCAGCCCCAGCATTTT.

The chain carries TRBV29-1 and TRBJ1-1, with D perhaps TRBD1 (5 bases). CDR1 is SQVTM and CDR2 is ANQGSEA in the germline V gene. V dropped 6 bases and J dropped 6 bases, with 14 bases sitting between them. This CDR3 has 12 amino acids. In DNA, the CDR3 is TGCAGCGTCGGGGGGTTACTTCCTGAAGCTTTCTTT. Its protein product is CSVGGLLPEAFF.

The sample holds one count of this clone. The chain combines TRBV6-5 with TRBJ1-1, with TRBD1 matching over 8 bases. CDR3 size: 14 residues. Trimming took 7 bases from V and 5 from J; bases not matched to a gene: 9. In germline, CDR1 is MNHEY, CDR2 SVGAGI. Here the CDR3 reads CASKVGQGWTEAFF. Written as DNA, the CDR3 is TGTGCCAGCAAGGTCGGACAGGGTTGGACTGAAGCTTTCTTT.

This chain joins TRBV6-2 or TRBV6-3 and TRBJ1-1, with D uncertain. The germline V and J ends were trimmed by 2 bases and 4 bases, with 5 bases remaining between them. Germline V gives CDR1 MNHEY, CDR2 SVGEGT. The CDR3 loop spans 12 amino acids. The CDR3 nucleotides are TGTGCCAGCAGTTACGTCGTCACTGAAGCTTTCTTT. Its protein is CASSYVVTEAFF.

The chain links TRBV2 to TRBJ2-5; the match to TRBD1 covers 10 bases. The germline gives CDR1 SNHLY, CDR2 FYNNEI. V lost 11 bases to trimming and J lost 4 bases; unmatched junction nucleotides: 10. This CDR3 has 14 residues. CDR3 protein: CAGSGTGVRETQYF. The CDR3 region has the DNA TGTGCCGGATCCGGGACAGGGGTTCGAGAGACCCAGTACTTC. The entire variable domain, with the rest obtained from reference TRBV2 and TRBJ2-5, is as follows: EPEVTQTPSHQVTQMGQEVILRCVPISNHLYFYWYRQILGQKVEFLVSFYNNEISEKSEIFDDQFSVERPDGSNFTLKIRSTKLEDSAMYFCAGSGTGVRETQYFGPGTRLLVL.

This sequence joins TRBV19 and TRBJ1-5; 9 bases match TRBD1. V shed 6 bases, J shed 5 bases, and the junction held 11 bases outside the gene matches. The germline gives CDR1 LNHDA, CDR2 SQIVND (reference sequence). The CDR3 sequence is 16 residues long. This chain's CDR3 is CASSYIRDRVYQPQHF. The DNA for the CDR3 is TGTGCCAGTAGCTACATCCGGGACAGGGTCTATCAGCCCCAGCATTTT.

In DNA, the CDR3 is TGTGCCACACAGGGGGCGGAGAGCACTGAAGCTTTCTTT. Amino acid sequence: CATQGAESTEAFF. This chain links TRBV21-1 with TRBJ1-1; the table's D call, TRBD1, was not checked against the DNA. TRBV21-1 is recorded as a pseudogene. The CDR3 runs to 13 residues.